The clone carrying this TCR beta chain came up many times. Its antigen is currently unknown. This sample is part of a study of T-cell reconstitution after alpha-beta-depleted transplantation in children. Overall study results and limits: Where some patients showed high TCRbeta diversity at day 60, it came from recipient T cells and thymic progenitors that had survived. At the one-year point after transplant, T-cell counts and TCRbeta diversity were found to come mostly from T cells that had been newly produced.

The TCRbeta library was prepared with unique molecular identifiers. TCRdb ran MiXCR on the PCR reads and lists one entry per CDR3 protein. Of fewer than 550,000 distinct CDR3 sequences listed, roughly 10% are singletons. The CDR3 contains 12 residues. Germline V gives CDR1 SQVTM, CDR2 ANQGSEA. V gave up 3 bases and J gave up 8 bases, with 13 bases separating them. The V and J genes are TRBV29-1 and TRBJ1-2; D uncertain. The specimen was PBMCs, collected before TCRalphabeta/CD19-depleted stem cell transplant. The receptor's source is a child between 2 and 9 years old with inherited bone marrow failure, due to receive a stem cell transplant. CDR3 residues: CSVDYPRGGYTF. In nucleotides, the CDR3 is TGCAGCGTTGACTATCCCCGAGGAGGCTACACCTTC.